The 20 T cell receptor beta chains below come from one sample, sequenced in a study of cytomegalovirus exposure and HLA in healthy donors. The PCR made use of 60 Vbeta and 13 Jbeta primers. Generated by immunoSEQ multiplex PCR, the TCRdb table keeps only in-frame clones and is missing some. The data hold roughly 200,000 clones, with approximately 88% observed a single time. Material: PBMCs. The receptors were gathered from a boy younger than 10 in good health and CMV-seronegative.

The genes are TRBV19 and TRBJ2-7; D is unclear. This CDR3 has 14 amino acids. Germline V gene lookup returns CDR1 LNHDA and CDR2 SQIVND (reference sequence). With 3 bases removed from V and 3 bases from J, the gap between germline ends came to 12 bases. The CDR3: CASSITGSYYEQYF. The CDR3 bases are TGTGCCAGTAGTATTACCGGGTCCTACTACGAGCAGTACTTC.

The genes are TRBV6-5 and TRBJ1-1; TRBD1 agrees at 9 bases. V lost 0 bases to trimming and J lost 1 base; unmatched junction nucleotides: 3. Per germline, CDR1 MNHEY and CDR2 SVGAGI. This CDR3 contains 16 residues. CDR3 sequence (DNA): TGTGCCAGCAGTTACTCGAGACAGGGGGGGAACACTGAAGCTTTCTTT. It encodes CASSYSRQGGNTEAFF.

This sequence joins TRBV6-1 and TRBJ1-6; 11 bases line up with TRBD1. Per germline, CDR1 MNHNS and CDR2 SASEGT. The ends lost 7 bases at V and 7 bases at J; junction bases unmatched: 6. The CDR3 loop spans 15 amino acids. The CDR3, as DNA: TGTGCCAGCACAGATTGGACAGGGGGCAATTCACCCCTCCACTTT. Translated: CASTDWTGGNSPLHF.

V is TRBV11-2 and J is TRBJ2-2; D is possibly TRBD2 (6 bases). The V end lost 3 bases, the J end lost 4 bases, and 12 bases lay between the germline ends. CDR1 and CDR2 (germline): SGHAT, FQNNGV. CDR3 length: 15 amino acids. CDR3 protein: CASSFTRGSTGELFF. In DNA form, the CDR3 reads TGTGCCAGCAGCTTTACCCGGGGGAGCACCGGGGAGCTGTTTTTT.

This clone was seen a single time. The chain carries TRBV30 and TRBJ2-1; TRBD2 aligns across 7 bases. The CDR3 consists of 13 residues. V was pared by 5 bases and J by 4 bases, with 5 bases of the junction left unmatched. Germline V lookup: CDR1 GTSNPN, CDR2 SVGIG (reference sequence). The CDR3 DNA reads as TGTGCCTGGTGGGGAGGGCTATACAATGAGCAGTTCTTC. Translated: CAWWGGLYNEQFF.

The J gene is TRBJ2-1, the V gene TRBV5-1, with D tentatively TRBD1 (5 bases). The V and J ends lost 0 bases and 8 bases respectively, with 9 bases between them. This CDR3 spans 13 amino acids. Germline CDR1 and CDR2: SGHRS and YFSETQ. The CDR3: CASSLVQGDEQFF. CDR3 nucleotide sequence: TGCGCCAGCAGCTTGGTCCAGGGCGATGAGCAGTTCTTC.

This chain links TRBV30 with TRBJ2-1; 10 bases fit TRBD2. From germline, CDR1 is GTSNPN and CDR2 SVGIG (reference sequence). This CDR3 is built from 14 residues. With V trimmed by 5 bases and J by 8 bases, 9 bases remained unmatched. As DNA, the CDR3 is TGTGCCTGGGCAAGAGTAGCGGGAGGAGATGAGCAGTTCTTC. It is translated as CAWARVAGGDEQFF. The full variable domain, with the rest looked up from reference TRBV30 and TRBJ2-1, is SQTIHQWPATLVQPVGSPLSLECTVEGTSNPNLYWYRQAAGRGLQLLFYSVGIGQISSEVPQNLSASRPQDRQFILSSKKLLLSDSGFYLCAWARVAGGDEQFFGPGTRLTVL.

This chain links TRBV7-9 with TRBJ2-5; 11 bases align to TRBD2. J was trimmed by 4 bases and V by 4 bases; bases with no gene match: 5. The CDR3 loop spans 15 amino acids. The germline V gene encodes CDR1 SEHNR and CDR2 FQNEAQ (reference sequence). The CDR3 protein is CASSSLAGGGETQYF. The CDR3 nucleotides are TGTGCCAGCAGCTCGCTAGCGGGGGGTGGAGAGACCCAGTACTTC. The complete variable domain, with remaining parts taken from reference TRBV7-9 and TRBJ2-5, reads DTGVSQNPRHKITKRGQNVTFRCDPISEHNRLYWYRQTLGQGPEFLTYFQNEAQLEKSRLLSDRFSAERPKGSFSTLEIQRTEQGDSAMYLCASSSLAGGGETQYFGPGTRLLVL.

The V and J genes are TRBV15 and TRBJ2-7, with 8 bases aligning to TRBD1. This CDR3 comprises 16 residues. V was clipped by 3 bases and J by 1 base; unmatched bases: 8. In germline, CDR1 is LNHNV, CDR2 YYDKDF (reference sequence). Here the CDR3 reads CATSRAGTGVSYEQYF. The CDR3 DNA follows: TGTGCCACCAGCAGGGCCGGGACAGGTGTTTCCTACGAGCAGTACTTC.

The chain employs TRBV6-4 and TRBJ2-3; 9 nucleotides match TRBD2. V trimming: 0 bases; J trimming: 4 bases; junction bases outside the gene matches: 8. The CDR3 extends over 17 amino acids. Germline V lookup: CDR1 MRHNA, CDR2 SNTAGT. In DNA, the CDR3 is TGTGCCAGCAGTGACTCGGGGACTAGCCTGTTTCCAGATACGCAGTATTTT. Its translation: CASSDSGTSLFPDTQYF.

This rearrangement joins TRBV2 to TRBJ2-7; TRBD1 matches at 7 bases. The CDR3 is 16 residues long. With V trimmed by 3 bases and J by 5 bases, 13 bases remained unmatched. Germline V gene data show CDR1 as SNHLY and CDR2 as FYNNEI. Here the CDR3 DNA reads TGTGCCAGCAGTGACTTCCCGACAGGGAATGGGAACGAGCAGTACTTC. Translated: CASSDFPTGNGNEQYF.

V usage is TRBV15 and J usage is TRBJ2-7; 11 nucleotides match TRBD2. CDR1 is LNHNV, CDR2 YYDKDF, per germline (reference sequence). The CDR3 is 14 residues long. Trimming took 0 bases from V and 5 from J; bases not matched to a gene: 0. CDR3 coding DNA: TGTGCCACCAGCAGAGAACTAGCGGGAGACGAGCAGTACTTC. It specifies CATSRELAGDEQYF. Together with reference TRBV15 and TRBJ2-7, the CDR3 gives the full variable domain: DAMVIQNPRYQVTQFGKPVTLSCSQTLNHNVMYWYQQKSSQAPKLLFHYYDKDFNNEADTPDNFQSRRPNTSFCFLDIRSPGLGDTAMYLCATSRELAGDEQYFGPGTRLTVT.

In its sample, this clone was seen once. The V call is TRBV19, the J call TRBJ2-7; D ambiguous. The V end lost 3 bases, the J end lost 1 base, and 10 bases lay between the germline ends. The CDR3 covers 14 residues. The germline V gene has CDR1 LNHDA and CDR2 SQIVND (reference sequence). The chain's CDR3 is CASSISTLSYEQYF. The CDR3 DNA sequence: TGTGCCAGTAGTATTTCCACTCTATCCTACGAGCAGTACTTC.

V and J are TRBV15 and TRBJ2-1; 14 nucleotides agree with TRBD2. Trimming at V came to 6 bases and at J to 5 bases, leaving 9 bases not matched to a gene. This CDR3 region has 17 residues. Germline values: CDR1 LNHNV, CDR2 YYDKDF (reference sequence). CDR3 nucleotide sequence: TGTGCCACCAGAGCCGGGACTAGCGGGAGCAATCACAATGAGCAGTTCTTC. This translates into CATRAGTSGSNHNEQFF.

The chain couples TRBV30 to TRBJ1-1; maybe TRBD1 (5 bases). This CDR3 comprises 16 residues. The V gene's germline CDR1 is GTSNPN and CDR2 SVGIG (reference sequence). Trimming cost V 1 base and J 1 base, with 16 bases left between them. CDR3 bases: TGTGCCTGGAGTGCCCTAGCGGGGGAATGGAACACTGAAGCTTTCTTT. It is translated as CAWSALAGEWNTEAFF.

The V and J genes are TRBV6-1 and TRBJ2-1; the match to TRBD1 covers 7 bases. The CDR3 is 13 residues long. The J segment lost 7 bases and the V segment lost 5 bases, leaving 5 bases of the junction unmatched. Per germline, CDR1 MNHNS and CDR2 SASEGT. The CDR3 DNA reads TGTGCCAGCAGTTTACAGGGGTTAAATGAGCAGTTCTTC. Amino acids: CASSLQGLNEQFF.

The CDR3 DNA reads TGTGCCAGCAGCCCGTACCTAGCGGAGCTTCCCTACGAGCAGTACTTC. It is translated as CASSPYLAELPYEQYF. V and J are TRBV11-2 and TRBJ2-7, with 7 positions matching TRBD2. The CDR3 extends over 16 amino acids. CDR1 SGHAT and CDR2 FQNNGV come from the germline V gene. Germline trimming cut 5 bases from V and 2 bases from J; bases unmatched to any gene: 12. The complete variable domain, with remaining parts taken from reference TRBV11-2 and TRBJ2-7, reads EAGVAQSPRYKIIEKRQSVAFWCNPISGHATLYWYQQILGQGPKLLIQFQNNGVVDDSQLPKDRFSAERLKGVDSTLKIQPAKLEDSAVYLCASSPYLAELPYEQYFGPGTRLTVT.

The gene calls are TRBV19 and TRBJ1-5, with D perhaps matching TRBD1 (5 bases). Trimming pared 6 bases from V and 1 base from J, leaving 13 bases between. The CDR3 covers 15 residues. From germline, CDR1 is LNHDA and CDR2 SQIVND (reference sequence). CDR3 bases: TGTGCCAGTAGCATGGGGGGGATGAGCAATCAGCCCCAGCATTTT. Its translation is CASSMGGMSNQPQHF.

The chain links TRBV6-5 to TRBJ2-7, with 9 nucleotides matching TRBD1. The V segment lost 6 bases and the J segment 3 bases; nucleotides outside the gene matches: 6. The CDR3 runs 14 residues. The germline V gene encodes CDR1 MNHEY and CDR2 SVGAGI. The CDR3 nucleotides read TGTGCCAGCAGAGCCGGGACAGGGATCTACGAGCAGTACTTC. This sequence encodes CASRAGTGIYEQYF.

V is TRBV29-1 and J is TRBJ2-7, with 8 bases that match TRBD2. Per the germline V gene, CDR1 is SQVTM and CDR2 is ANQGSEA. The V segment lost 2 bases and the J segment 4 bases; nucleotides outside the gene matches: 4. The CDR3 totals 13 residues. The CDR3 region is CSVESGGPYEQYF. The CDR3 DNA follows: TGCAGCGTTGAATCGGGAGGGCCGTACGAGCAGTACTTC.